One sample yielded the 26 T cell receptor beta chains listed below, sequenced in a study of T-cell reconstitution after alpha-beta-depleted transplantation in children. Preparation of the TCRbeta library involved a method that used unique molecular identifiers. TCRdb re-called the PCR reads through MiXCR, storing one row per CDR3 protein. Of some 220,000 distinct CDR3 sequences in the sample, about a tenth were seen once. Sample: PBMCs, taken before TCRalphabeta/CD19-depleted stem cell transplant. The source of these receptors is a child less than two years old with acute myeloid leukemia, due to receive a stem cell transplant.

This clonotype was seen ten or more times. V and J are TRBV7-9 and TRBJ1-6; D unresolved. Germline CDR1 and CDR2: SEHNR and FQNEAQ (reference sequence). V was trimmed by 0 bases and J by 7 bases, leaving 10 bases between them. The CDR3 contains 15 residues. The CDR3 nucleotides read TGTGCCAGCAGCTTAGCTTCGGGTGTCAATTCACCCCTCCACTTT. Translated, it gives CASSLASGVNSPLHF.

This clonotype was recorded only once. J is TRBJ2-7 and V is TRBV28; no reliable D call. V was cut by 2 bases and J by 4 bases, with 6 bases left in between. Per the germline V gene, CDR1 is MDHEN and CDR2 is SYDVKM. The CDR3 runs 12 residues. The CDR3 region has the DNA TGTGCCAGCAGTTTAAACAGATACGAGCAGTACTTC. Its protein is CASSLNRYEQYF.

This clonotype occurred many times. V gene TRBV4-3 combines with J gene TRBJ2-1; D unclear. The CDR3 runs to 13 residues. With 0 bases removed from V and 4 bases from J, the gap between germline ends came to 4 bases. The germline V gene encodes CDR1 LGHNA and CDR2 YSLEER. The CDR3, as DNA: TGCGCCAGCAGCCAAGATTGGTACAATGAGCAGTTCTTC. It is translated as CASSQDWYNEQFF.

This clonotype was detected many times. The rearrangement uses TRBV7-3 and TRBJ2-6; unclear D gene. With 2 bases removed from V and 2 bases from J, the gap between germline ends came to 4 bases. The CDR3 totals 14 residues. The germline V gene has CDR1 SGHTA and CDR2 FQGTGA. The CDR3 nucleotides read TGTGCCAGCAGCTTAGGGGCTGGGGCCAACGTCCTGACTTTC. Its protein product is CASSLGAGANVLTF.

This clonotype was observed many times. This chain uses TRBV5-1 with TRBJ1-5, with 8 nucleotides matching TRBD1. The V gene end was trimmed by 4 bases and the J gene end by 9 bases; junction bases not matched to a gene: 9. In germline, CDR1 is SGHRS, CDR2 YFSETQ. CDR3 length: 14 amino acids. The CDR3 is CASSPTGADRPQHF. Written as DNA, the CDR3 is TGCGCCAGCAGCCCGACAGGGGCGGATCGGCCCCAGCATTTT. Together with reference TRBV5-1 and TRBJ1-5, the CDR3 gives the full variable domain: KAGVTQTPRYLIKTRGQQVTLSCSPISGHRSVSWYQQTPGQGLQFLFEYFSETQRNKGNFPGRFSGRQFSNSRSEMNVSTLELGDSALYLCASSPTGADRPQHFGDGTRLSIL.

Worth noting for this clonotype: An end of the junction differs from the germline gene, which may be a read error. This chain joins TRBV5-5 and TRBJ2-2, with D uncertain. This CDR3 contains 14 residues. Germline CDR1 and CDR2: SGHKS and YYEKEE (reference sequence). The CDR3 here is CARSFYIGAGELFF. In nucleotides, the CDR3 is TGTGCCCGCAGCTTTTATATTGGGGCCGGGGAGCTGTTTTTT. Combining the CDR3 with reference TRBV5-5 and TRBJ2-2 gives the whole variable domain DAGVTQSPTHLIKTRGQQVTLRCSPISGHKSVSWYQQVLGQGPQFIFQYYEKEERGRGNFPDRFSARQFPNYSSELNVNALLLGDSALYLCARSFYIGAGELFFGEGSRLTVL.

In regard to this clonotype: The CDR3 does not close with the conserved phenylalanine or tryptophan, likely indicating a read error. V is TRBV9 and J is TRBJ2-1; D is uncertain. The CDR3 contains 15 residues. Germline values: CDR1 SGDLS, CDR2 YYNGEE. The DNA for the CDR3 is TGTGCCAGCAGTGTAGAGAGATGGGCCTACAATGAGCAGTTCCTC. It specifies CASSVERWAYNEQFL.

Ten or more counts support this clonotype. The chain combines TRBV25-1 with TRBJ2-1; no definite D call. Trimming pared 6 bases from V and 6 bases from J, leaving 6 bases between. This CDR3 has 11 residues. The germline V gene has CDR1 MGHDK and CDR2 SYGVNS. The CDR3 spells CASRGPNEQFF. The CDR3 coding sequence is TGTGCCAGCAGAGGCCCCAATGAGCAGTTCTTC.

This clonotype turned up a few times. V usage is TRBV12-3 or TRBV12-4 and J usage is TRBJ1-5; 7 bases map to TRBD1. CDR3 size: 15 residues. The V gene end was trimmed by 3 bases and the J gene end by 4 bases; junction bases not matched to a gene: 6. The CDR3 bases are TGTGCCAGCAGTTTGGCAGGGGGAGAAAATCAGCCCCAGCATTTT. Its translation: CASSLAGGENQPQHF.

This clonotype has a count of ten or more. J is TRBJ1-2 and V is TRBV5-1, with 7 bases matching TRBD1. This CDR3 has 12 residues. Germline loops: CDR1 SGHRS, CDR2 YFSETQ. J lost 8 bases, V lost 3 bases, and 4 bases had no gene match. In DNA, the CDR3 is TGCGCCAGCAGCTCAAACAGGGGCGGCTACACCTTC. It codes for CASSSNRGGYTF.

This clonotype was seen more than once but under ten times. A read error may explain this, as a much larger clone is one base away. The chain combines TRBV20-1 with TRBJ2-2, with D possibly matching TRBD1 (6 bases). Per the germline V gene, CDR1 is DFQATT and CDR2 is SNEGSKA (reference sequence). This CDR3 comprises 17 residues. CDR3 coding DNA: TGCTGTGCTAGAGATCCTAAGAGGGGGTCCCCAGCCGGGGAGCTGTTTTTT. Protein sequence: CCARDPKRGSPAGELFF.

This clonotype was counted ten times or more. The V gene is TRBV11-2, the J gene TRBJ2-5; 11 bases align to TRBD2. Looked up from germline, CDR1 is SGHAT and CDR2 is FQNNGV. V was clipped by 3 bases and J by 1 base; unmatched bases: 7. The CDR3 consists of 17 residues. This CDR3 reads CASSFESLAGGQETQYF. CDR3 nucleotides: TGTGCCAGCAGCTTTGAGTCGCTAGCGGGGGGCCAAGAGACCCAGTACTTC. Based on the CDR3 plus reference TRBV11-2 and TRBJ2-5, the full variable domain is EAGVAQSPRYKIIEKRQSVAFWCNPISGHATLYWYQQILGQGPKLLIQFQNNGVVDDSQLPKDRFSAERLKGVDSTLKIQPAKLEDSAVYLCASSFESLAGGQETQYFGPGTRLLVL.

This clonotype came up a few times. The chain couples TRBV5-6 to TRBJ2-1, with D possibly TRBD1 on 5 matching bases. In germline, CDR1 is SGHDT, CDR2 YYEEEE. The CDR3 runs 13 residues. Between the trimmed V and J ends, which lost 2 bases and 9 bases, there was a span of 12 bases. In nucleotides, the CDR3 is TGTGCCAGCAGCTTCGGGCAGGGTGGTGAGCAGTTCTTC. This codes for CASSFGQGGEQFF.

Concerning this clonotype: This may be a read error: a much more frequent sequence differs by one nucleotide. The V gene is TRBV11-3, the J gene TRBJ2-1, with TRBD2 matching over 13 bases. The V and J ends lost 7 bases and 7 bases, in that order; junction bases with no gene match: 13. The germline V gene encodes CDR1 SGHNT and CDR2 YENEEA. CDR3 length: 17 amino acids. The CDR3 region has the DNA TGTGCCAGCACCCAACAACTAGCGGGAGGGCCAAAAAATGAGCAGTTCTTC. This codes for CASTQQLAGGPKNEQFF.

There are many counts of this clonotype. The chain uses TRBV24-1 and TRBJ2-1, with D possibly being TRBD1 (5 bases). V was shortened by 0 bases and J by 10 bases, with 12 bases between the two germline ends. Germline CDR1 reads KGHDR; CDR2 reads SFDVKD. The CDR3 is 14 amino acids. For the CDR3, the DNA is TGTGCCACCAGTGATTTGGGGGCGGTTGCCGAGCAGTTCTTC. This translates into CATSDLGAVAEQFF.

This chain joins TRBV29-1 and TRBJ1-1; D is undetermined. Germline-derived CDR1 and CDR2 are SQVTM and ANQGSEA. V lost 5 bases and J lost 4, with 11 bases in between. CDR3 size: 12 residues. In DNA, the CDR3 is TGCAGCGTTCAGACCGAAACCACTGAAGCTTTCTTT. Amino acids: CSVQTETTEAFF.

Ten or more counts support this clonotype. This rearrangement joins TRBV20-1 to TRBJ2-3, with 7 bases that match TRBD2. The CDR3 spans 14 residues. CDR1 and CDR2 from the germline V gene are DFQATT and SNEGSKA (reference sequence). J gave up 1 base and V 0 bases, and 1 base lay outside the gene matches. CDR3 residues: CSARDGGGTDTQYF. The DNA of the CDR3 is TGCAGTGCTAGAGATGGGGGGGGCACAGATACGCAGTATTTT.

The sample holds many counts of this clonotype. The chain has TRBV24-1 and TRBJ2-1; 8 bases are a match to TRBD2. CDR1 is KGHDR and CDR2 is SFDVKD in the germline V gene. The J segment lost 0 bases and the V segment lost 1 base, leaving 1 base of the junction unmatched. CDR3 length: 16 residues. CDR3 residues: CATSDFTSGSYNEQFF. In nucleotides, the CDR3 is TGTGCCACCAGTGATTTCACTAGCGGCTCCTACAATGAGCAGTTCTTC.

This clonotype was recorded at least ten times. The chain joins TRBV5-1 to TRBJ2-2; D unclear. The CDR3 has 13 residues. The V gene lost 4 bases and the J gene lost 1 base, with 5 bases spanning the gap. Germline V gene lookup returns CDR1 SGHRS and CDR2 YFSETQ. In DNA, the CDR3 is TGCGCCAGCAGCCCTGTGAACACCGGGGAGCTGTTTTTT. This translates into CASSPVNTGELFF.

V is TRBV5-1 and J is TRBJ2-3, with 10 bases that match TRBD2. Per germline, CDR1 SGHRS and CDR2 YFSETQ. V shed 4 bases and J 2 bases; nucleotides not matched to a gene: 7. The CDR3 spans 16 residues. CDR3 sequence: CASSPAGTSDTDTQYF. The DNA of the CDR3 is TGCGCCAGCAGCCCAGCCGGGACTAGCGACACAGATACGCAGTATTTT.

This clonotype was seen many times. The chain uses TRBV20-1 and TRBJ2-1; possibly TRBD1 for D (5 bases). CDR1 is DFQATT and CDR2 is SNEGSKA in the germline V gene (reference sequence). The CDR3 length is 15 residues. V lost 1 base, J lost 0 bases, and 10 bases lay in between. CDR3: CSARAGHRSYNEQFF. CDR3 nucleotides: TGCAGTGCTAGAGCAGGGCACCGCTCCTACAATGAGCAGTTCTTC.

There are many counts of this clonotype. This chain's CDR3 is CASSQDRRGPGTNEKLFF. As DNA, the CDR3 is TGTGCCAGCAGCCAAGATAGGCGGGGCCCGGGGACTAATGAAAAACTGTTTTTT. The chain employs TRBV3-1 and TRBJ1-4; the D gene is possibly TRBD1 (5 bases). Germline values: CDR1 LGHDT, CDR2 YNNKEL (reference sequence). The CDR3 extends over 18 amino acids. V lost 0 bases to trimming and J lost 2 bases, with 16 bases between them.

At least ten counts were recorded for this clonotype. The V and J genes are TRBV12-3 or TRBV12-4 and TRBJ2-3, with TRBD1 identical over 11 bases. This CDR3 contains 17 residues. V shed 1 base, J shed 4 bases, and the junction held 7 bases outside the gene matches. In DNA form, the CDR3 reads TGTGCCAGCAGTTTAGGGACAGGGGGCTATAGAGCAGATACGCAGTATTTT. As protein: CASSLGTGGYRADTQYF.

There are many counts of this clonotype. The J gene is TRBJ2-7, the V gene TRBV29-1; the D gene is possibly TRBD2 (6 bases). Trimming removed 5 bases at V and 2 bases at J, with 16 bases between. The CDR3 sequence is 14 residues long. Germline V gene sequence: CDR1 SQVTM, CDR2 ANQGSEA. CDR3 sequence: CSVTGDQNTYEQYF. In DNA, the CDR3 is TGCAGCGTTACGGGAGACCAAAATACCTACGAGCAGTACTTC.

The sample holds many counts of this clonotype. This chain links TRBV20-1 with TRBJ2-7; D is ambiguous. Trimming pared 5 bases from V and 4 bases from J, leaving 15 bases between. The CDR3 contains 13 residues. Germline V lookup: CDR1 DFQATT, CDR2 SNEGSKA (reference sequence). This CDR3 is CSALTSIGYEQYF. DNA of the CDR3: TGCAGTGCTCTGACATCCATAGGGTACGAGCAGTACTTC.

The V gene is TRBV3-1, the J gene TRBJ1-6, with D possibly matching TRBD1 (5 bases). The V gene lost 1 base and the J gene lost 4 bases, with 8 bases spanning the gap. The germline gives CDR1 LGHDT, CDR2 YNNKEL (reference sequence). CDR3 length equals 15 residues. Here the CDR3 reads CASSQGTFYNSPLHF. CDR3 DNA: TGTGCCAGCAGCCAAGGGACATTTTATAATTCACCCCTCCACTTT.